A single sample gave rise to the 29 T cell receptor beta chains below, sequenced in a study of blood T cell repertoires in COVID-19. Sequenced by immunoSEQ multiplex PCR; TCRdb stores in-frame clones only, minus some. The sample records tens of thousands of clones, roughly 74% being singletons. Specimen: peripheral blood. These receptors all stem from a man in his forties or fifties with COVID-19, enrolled during active disease.

J is TRBJ1-4 and V is TRBV29-1; no clear D gene. The CDR3 is 13 amino acids. Trimming took off 5 bases at V and 0 bases at J, with 7 bases between the two ends. The germline gives CDR1 SQVTM, CDR2 ANQGSEA. DNA of the CDR3: TGCAGCGTTTACAGTGCAACTAATGAAAAACTGTTTTTT. It codes for CSVYSATNEKLFF.

This clone was seen a handful of times. The chain couples TRBV19 to TRBJ1-2; unclear D gene. Germline CDR1 and CDR2: LNHDA and SQIVND (reference sequence). The CDR3 spans 14 residues. V gave up 1 base and J gave up 0 bases, with 6 bases separating them. CDR3 sequence reads: CASSIVSANYGYTF. As DNA, the CDR3 is TGTGCCAGTAGTATAGTGTCAGCTAACTATGGCTACACCTTC.

The chain combines TRBV7-3 with TRBJ2-1, with D uncertain. The V end lost 1 base, the J end lost 1 base, and 5 bases lay between the germline ends. Germline values: CDR1 SGHTA, CDR2 FQGTGA. The CDR3 contains 14 residues. The CDR3 protein is CASSLRGSYNEQFF. The CDR3 DNA reads as TGTGCCAGCAGCTTAAGAGGTTCCTACAATGAGCAGTTCTTC.

The rearrangement links TRBV24-1 to TRBJ2-1, with TRBD2 matching over 7 bases. The trim removed 6 bases at V and 13 bases at J, leaving 8 bases unmatched. Germline V gene data show CDR1 as KGHDR and CDR2 as SFDVKD. The length of the CDR3 is 12 residues. In DNA, the CDR3 is TGTGCCACCAGTATCCCGGGGGGAGGTCAGTTCTTC. Its protein product is CATSIPGGGQFF.

The CDR3 nucleotides are TGCGCCAGCAGCGGACAGGACTACGAGCAGTACTTC. Protein: CASSGQDYEQYF. The rearrangement uses TRBV5-1 and TRBJ2-7; 7 bases line up with TRBD1. The CDR3 length is 12 residues. Germline V gene data show CDR1 as SGHRS and CDR2 as YFSETQ. V lost 4 bases, J lost 3 bases, and 1 base stayed unmatched.

This chain links TRBV2 with TRBJ2-5; 8 bases fit TRBD2. The CDR3 extends over 14 amino acids. Germline CDR1 reads SNHLY; CDR2 reads FYNNEI. The V segment lost 3 bases and the J segment 7 bases; nucleotides outside the gene matches: 7. CDR3 in DNA: TGTGCCAGCAGTGAGGAGCGGGGGCGGGGGACCCAGTACTTC. This codes for CASSEERGRGTQYF.

Details on this clone: Other DNA sequences of this sample code for an identical CDR3. The V gene is TRBV5-1, the J gene TRBJ1-1, with D unresolved. This CDR3 has 13 amino acids. CDR1 and CDR2 (germline): SGHRS, YFSETQ. Trimming removed 6 bases from V and 1 base from J, with 10 bases in between. The CDR3 spells CASKAGQNTEAFF. The CDR3, as DNA: TGCGCCAGCAAAGCGGGTCAGAACACTGAAGCTTTCTTT.

This chain uses TRBV9 with TRBJ2-3, with a tentative D call TRBD2 (6 bases). The CDR3 extends over 16 amino acids. The germline gives CDR1 SGDLS, CDR2 YYNGEE. V lost 1 base and J 0 bases, leaving 12 bases between the germline ends. The CDR3 DNA is TGTGCCAGCAGCGTAAGCGCGGGGCTGAGCACAGATACGCAGTATTTT. Protein: CASSVSAGLSTDTQYF.

The CDR3 region has the DNA TGTGCCAGCAGTGGCCGTTTCGGGTCGGGGGAAAAACTGTTTTTT. This encodes CASSGRFGSGEKLFF. The chain has TRBV25-1 and TRBJ1-4; D is ambiguous. Per germline, CDR1 MGHDK and CDR2 SYGVNS. Trimming cost V 4 bases and J 8 bases, with 17 bases left between them. The CDR3 spans 15 residues.

The chain has TRBV7-3 and TRBJ2-1, with 8 nucleotides matching TRBD2. V trimming: 5 bases; J trimming: 5 bases; junction bases outside the gene matches: 5. This CDR3 spans 14 amino acids. Germline V gene data show CDR1 as SGHTA and CDR2 as FQGTGA. DNA for the CDR3: TGTGCCAGCAGCCGAAGCGGGAGTAACAATGAGCAGTTCTTC. Amino acids: CASSRSGSNNEQFF.

The chain links TRBV13 to TRBJ1-2; 8 positions agree with TRBD1. Trimming took 2 bases from V and 10 from J; bases not matched to a gene: 3. This CDR3 contains 12 residues. Germline V gene lookup returns CDR1 PRHDT and CDR2 FYEKMQ (reference sequence). The CDR3 reads CASSLSGGAYTF. CDR3 DNA sequence: TGTGCCAGCAGCTTATCAGGGGGCGCCTACACCTTC.

The chain is built from TRBV4-2 and TRBJ1-6, with no clear D. CDR3 length: 14 residues. CDR1 is LGHNA, CDR2 YNFKEQ, per germline. V shed 1 base and J shed 8 bases, with 9 bases lying between them. DNA for the CDR3: TGTGCCAGCAGCCAAGGGGCAGTCGATTCACCCCTCCACTTT. Amino acids: CASSQGAVDSPLHF.

The J gene is TRBJ2-7, the V gene TRBV2; 7 bases agree with TRBD2. Germline V gene data show CDR1 as SNHLY and CDR2 as FYNNEI. The CDR3 runs 16 residues. V shed 6 bases and J 4 bases; nucleotides not matched to a gene: 15. In nucleotides, the CDR3 is TGTGCCAGCAGGCAGACTTCAATCGGGGGGTCGTACGAGCAGTACTTC. This sequence encodes CASRQTSIGGSYEQYF.

V is TRBV6-2 or TRBV6-3 and J is TRBJ2-7; D gene uncertain. V was cut by 0 bases and J by 3 bases, with 6 bases left in between. CDR1 and CDR2 (germline): MNHEY, SVGEGT. This CDR3 contains 13 residues. The CDR3 loop is CASSYSSYYEQYF. DNA of the CDR3: TGTGCCAGCAGTTACTCGAGTTACTACGAGCAGTACTTC.

This chain uses TRBV7-2 with TRBJ2-1; 9 nucleotides line up with TRBD2. With 10 bases clipped from V and 12 bases from J, the junction kept 13 bases outside the gene matches. Germline values: CDR1 SGHTA, CDR2 FQGNSA. The length of the CDR3 is 13 residues. The CDR3 coding sequence is TGTGCCAACGGGGGGCTAGCGGGATGGATGCAGTTCTTC. It translates to CANGGLAGWMQFF.

The rearrangement joins TRBV5-1 to TRBJ2-7, with D possibly TRBD2 on 5 matching bases. The V gene lost 4 bases and the J gene lost 0 bases, with 14 bases spanning the gap. CDR1 SGHRS and CDR2 YFSETQ come from the germline V gene. The CDR3 totals 15 residues. In DNA, the CDR3 is TGCGCCAGCAGCCCCCGGGGTGATAGCTCCTACGAGCAGTACTTC. It yields the protein CASSPRGDSSYEQYF. Filled out from reference TRBV5-1 and TRBJ2-7, the complete variable domain reads KAGVTQTPRYLIKTRGQQVTLSCSPISGHRSVSWYQQTPGQGLQFLFEYFSETQRNKGNFPGRFSGRQFSNSRSEMNVSTLELGDSALYLCASSPRGDSSYEQYFGPGTRLTVT.

The V call is TRBV29-1, the J call TRBJ1-2, with no clear D. V was clipped by 6 bases and J by 4 bases, with 18 bases between them. The CDR3 covers 14 residues. Germline V CDR1 and CDR2: SQVTM, ANQGSEA. CDR3 DNA: TGCAGCGTCAAGAAGGGCCGGGGAGGCTATGGCTACACCTTC. This encodes CSVKKGRGGYGYTF.

This chain links TRBV5-1 with TRBJ1-1; a weak D match, TRBD1 (5 bases). The CDR3 contains 15 residues. Germline V CDR1 and CDR2: SGHRS, YFSETQ. V was trimmed by 3 bases and J by 2 bases, leaving 14 bases between them. The CDR3 DNA reads as TGCGCCAGCAGCTCCATGGGGCAGGGAAACACTGAAGCTTTCTTT. It yields the protein CASSSMGQGNTEAFF.

The chain joins TRBV5-1 to TRBJ2-7; possible D gene TRBD1, 5 bases. Deletions cut 3 bases from V and 3 bases from J, with 13 bases between. The CDR3 loop spans 14 amino acids. Looked up from germline, CDR1 is SGHRS and CDR2 is YFSETQ. In DNA form, the CDR3 reads TGCGCCAGCAGCTATCAATACCAGGGCTACGAGCAGTACTTC. Encoded protein: CASSYQYQGYEQYF.

In the case of this clone: The sample holds other DNA sequences that translate to the same CDR3. The V and J genes are TRBV28 and TRBJ1-6; the D gene is possibly TRBD1 (6 bases). Germline V gene data show CDR1 as MDHEN and CDR2 as SYDVKM. Between the trimmed V and J ends, which lost 1 base and 7 bases, there was a span of 11 bases. CDR3 length equals 15 residues. CDR3 nucleotides: TGTGCCAGCAGTTTATCCGGACAGCCGAATTCACCCCTCCACTTT. This codes for CASSLSGQPNSPLHF.

V gene TRBV28 combines with J gene TRBJ2-1; tentatively, D is TRBD1 (7 bases). The ends were cut back, 5 bases at V and 3 bases at J, with 14 bases in the middle. The germline gives CDR1 MDHEN, CDR2 SYDVKM. This CDR3 has 15 amino acids. CDR3 loop: CASSGRDSFYNEQFF. In DNA form, the CDR3 reads TGTGCCAGCAGTGGGCGGGACAGCTTCTACAATGAGCAGTTCTTC.

This clone came up a few times. The gene calls are TRBV6-5 and TRBJ2-6; D remains ambiguous. CDR3 size: 14 residues. The ends were cut back, 8 bases at V and 2 bases at J, with 10 bases in the middle. Germline V gene lookup returns CDR1 MNHEY and CDR2 SVGAGI. The CDR3 protein is CASDLGAGANVLTF. CDR3 coding DNA: TGTGCCAGCGACCTAGGTGCTGGGGCCAACGTCCTGACTTTC.

The rearrangement links TRBV14 to TRBJ1-4, with D tentatively TRBD1 (6 bases). Trimming stripped 5 bases from V and 3 bases from J, with 13 bases between. The CDR3 sequence is 15 residues long. The germline V gene encodes CDR1 SGHDN and CDR2 FVKESK. The CDR3 bases are TGTGCCAGCAGCGCGGTACAGGGTGCTAATGAAAAACTGTTTTTT. Translated, it gives CASSAVQGANEKLFF.

This rearrangement joins TRBV18 to TRBJ2-3; TRBD2 matches at 8 bases. This CDR3 is built from 14 residues. The junction had 9 bases not matched to a gene; V was cut back by 3 bases and J by 10 bases. Germline CDR1 and CDR2: KGHSH and LQKENI. The CDR3 sequence: CASSPGGGRASQYF. DNA of the CDR3: TGTGCCAGCTCACCCGGGGGGGGCCGGGCTTCGCAGTATTTT.

The CDR3 is CASSLLGPNTGELFF. The CDR3 coding sequence is TGCGCCAGCAGCTTGCTGGGGCCGAACACCGGGGAGCTGTTTTTT. V gene TRBV5-1 combines with J gene TRBJ2-2, with D tentatively TRBD1 (5 bases). This CDR3 spans 15 amino acids. V was shortened by 1 base and J by 0 bases, with 7 bases between the two germline ends. Germline V gives CDR1 SGHRS, CDR2 YFSETQ. The full variable domain, in which reference TRBV5-1 and TRBJ2-2 provide the parts outside the CDR3, is KAGVTQTPRYLIKTRGQQVTLSCSPISGHRSVSWYQQTPGQGLQFLFEYFSETQRNKGNFPGRFSGRQFSNSRSEMNVSTLELGDSALYLCASSLLGPNTGELFFGEGSRLTVL.

The rearrangement uses TRBV28 and TRBJ2-2; TRBD2 aligns across 7 bases. The germline CDR1 and CDR2 sequences are MDHEN and SYDVKM. This CDR3 has 15 amino acids. V dropped 3 bases and J dropped 2; count of bases not matched to a gene: 3. This chain's CDR3 is CASSLASGNTGELFF. CDR3 coding DNA: TGTGCCAGCAGTTTGGCTAGCGGAAACACCGGGGAGCTGTTTTTT. Together with reference TRBV28 and TRBJ2-2, the CDR3 gives the full variable domain: DVKVTQSSRYLVKRTGEKVFLECVQDMDHENMFWYRQDPGLGLRLIYFSYDVKMKEKGDIPEGYSVSREKKERFSLILESASTNQTSMYLCASSLASGNTGELFFGEGSRLTVL.

The chain couples TRBV2 to TRBJ1-4; possible D gene TRBD1, 5 bases. The CDR3 has 16 amino acids. The V end lost 4 bases, the J end lost 4 bases, and 16 bases lay between the germline ends. Germline V gene lookup returns CDR1 SNHLY and CDR2 FYNNEI. CDR3 sequence: CASSGRLGRSNEKLFF. As DNA, the CDR3 is TGTGCCAGCAGTGGGCGCTTGGGGCGTAGTAATGAAAAACTGTTTTTT.

The chain carries TRBV24-1 and TRBJ2-2, with a possible D match to TRBD2 (6 bases). The germline V gene has CDR1 KGHDR and CDR2 SFDVKD. Trimming removed 7 bases from V and 6 bases from J, with 11 bases in between. This CDR3 region has 13 residues. CDR3 sequence (DNA): TGTGCCACCAGAGGATGGGAGGCCGGGGAGCTGTTTTTT. It specifies CATRGWEAGELFF.

The gene calls are TRBV5-1 and TRBJ1-3; 8 nucleotides match TRBD1. The V and J ends lost 2 bases and 0 bases, in that order; junction bases with no gene match: 7. The germline V gene has CDR1 SGHRS and CDR2 YFSETQ. The CDR3 sequence is 17 residues long. This CDR3 reads CASSLQGDVGSGNTIYF. The CDR3 DNA reads as TGCGCCAGCAGCTTACAGGGGGATGTTGGCTCTGGAAACACCATATATTTT. The full variable domain, in which reference TRBV5-1 and TRBJ1-3 provide the parts outside the CDR3, is KAGVTQTPRYLIKTRGQQVTLSCSPISGHRSVSWYQQTPGQGLQFLFEYFSETQRNKGNFPGRFSGRQFSNSRSEMNVSTLELGDSALYLCASSLQGDVGSGNTIYFGEGSWLTVV.